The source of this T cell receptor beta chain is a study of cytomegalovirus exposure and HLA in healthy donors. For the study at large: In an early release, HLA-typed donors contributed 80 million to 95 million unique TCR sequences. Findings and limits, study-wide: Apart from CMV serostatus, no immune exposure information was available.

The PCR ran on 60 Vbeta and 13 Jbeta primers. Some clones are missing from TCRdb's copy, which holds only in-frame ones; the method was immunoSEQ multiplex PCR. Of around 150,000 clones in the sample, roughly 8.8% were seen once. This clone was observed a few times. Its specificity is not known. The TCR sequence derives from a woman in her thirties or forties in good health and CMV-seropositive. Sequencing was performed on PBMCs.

This chain's CDR3 is CASSLDRGQPQHF. Written as DNA, the CDR3 is TGTGCCAGCAGCTTAGACAGGGGTCAGCCCCAGCATTTT. V gene TRBV7-2 combines with J gene TRBJ1-5; 7 bases match TRBD1. Unmatched junction bases numbered 0, after V lost 1 base and J lost 6 bases. CDR3 length: 13 amino acids. CDR1 SGHTA and CDR2 FQGNSA come from the germline V gene.